Listed below are T cell receptor beta chains from one sample, sequenced in a study of early stage breast cancer tumors. Sequenced by immunoSEQ multiplex PCR; TCRdb stores in-frame clones only, minus some. The sample consists of about 3,000 clones, 60% to 65% of them appearing once. Sequencing was performed on breast tumor tissue. The origin of the receptors is a person aged 35-50 years with breast cancer. CDR3s include the opening cysteine and the closing phenylalanine or tryptophan. The D gene is left open where the match is weak. Where a row states a size, it is once, few, many or the class of an expanded clone; other rows omit it.

.,14,TRBV18,.,TRBJ2-7,CASSPGPARYEQYF,TGTGCCAGCTCACCAGGGCCCGCCCGCTACGAGCAGTACTTC
TRBD2,16,TRBV6-6,.,TRBJ2-1,CAALGAGGRAYNEQFF,TGTGCCGCCCTCGGAGCGGGAGGTAGGGCCTACAATGAGCAGTTCTTC
.,13,TRBV19,large,TRBJ2-7,CASSDYTTYEQYF,TGTGCCAGTAGTGACTACACCACCTACGAGCAGTACTTC
TRBD1,14,TRBV18,.,TRBJ2-7,CASSLRDRGYEQYF,TGTGCCAGCTCTCTCCGGGACAGGGGTTACGAGCAGTACTTC
.,15,TRBV4-2,.,TRBJ2-2,CASSREDSNTGELFF,TGTGCCAGCAGCCGAGAGGACTCGAACACCGGGGAGCTGTTTTTT
TRBD1,16,TRBV5-1,.,TRBJ2-4,CASSVRQGEAKNIQYF,TGCGCCAGCAGCGTCCGACAGGGGGAAGCCAAAAACATTCAGTACTTC
TRBD2,15,TRBV30,.,TRBJ2-3,CAWSDQREIADTQYF,TGTGCCTGGAGTGACCAGCGGGAGATCGCAGATACGCAGTATTTT
TRBD1,14,TRBV30,.,TRBJ2-2,CAWSRQGVTGELFF,TGTGCCTGGAGTAGACAGGGAGTAACCGGGGAGCTGTTTTTT
.,17,TRBV11-2,.,TRBJ2-5,CASSLEFGEGGQETQYF,TGTGCCAGCAGCTTAGAGTTTGGAGAGGGGGGGCAAGAGACCCAGTACTTC
TRBD2,15,TRBV5-1,few,TRBJ2-7,CASSLLAEGYGEQYF,TGCGCCAGCAGCTTACTAGCGGAGGGCTATGGCGAGCAGTACTTC
.,13,TRBV28,.,TRBJ2-7,CASSQSPSYEQYF,TGTGCCAGCAGCCAGTCCCCCTCCTACGAGCAGTACTTC
TRBD1,16,TRBV19,once,TRBJ1-4,CASRSRVGTVSEKLFF,TGTGCCAGTAGGTCCCGTGTCGGGACAGTCAGTGAAAAACTGTTTTTT
.,16,TRBV11-2,few,TRBJ2-7,CASSSMTEQVGLEQYF,TGTGCCAGCAGCTCTATGACCGAACAGGTGGGTCTCGAGCAGTACTTC
TRBD1,13,TRBV5-1,few,TRBJ2-5,CASSPGQQETQYF,TGCGCCAGCAGCCCGGGACAGCAAGAGACCCAGTACTTC
TRBD2,15,TRBV7-2,.,TRBJ2-3,CASSREGLAYDTQYF,TGTGCCAGCAGCCGCGAGGGACTAGCTTATGATACGCAGTATTTT
.,14,TRBV5-5,.,TRBJ2-2,CASSLSRGTGELFF,TGTGCCAGCAGCTTGTCCAGGGGTACCGGGGAGCTGTTTTTT
.,14,TRBV6-6,.,TRBJ2-7,CASSYEGVVYEQYF,TGTGCCAGCAGTTACGAGGGGGTAGTATACGAGCAGTACTTC
.,16,TRBV5-4,.,TRBJ2-6,CASSLGLYSGANVLTF,TGTGCCAGCAGCTTGGGACTGTACTCTGGGGCCAACGTCCTGACTTTC
TRBD2,17,TRBV7-8,once,TRBJ2-7,CASSYSGTSGSSYEQYF,TGTGCCAGCAGCTACTCCGGGACTAGCGGGAGCTCCTACGAGCAGTACTTC
.,14,TRBV11-2,.,TRBJ1-4,CASSPPKSSEKLFF,TGTGCCAGCAGCCCACCCAAGAGTAGTGAAAAACTGTTTTTT